A selection of T cell receptor beta chains follows, all from one sample in a study of glioma-infiltrating T cells after dendritic cell vaccination. The repertoire was sequenced with immunoSEQ multiplex PCR; TCRdb's copy has only in-frame clones and lacks some. Here the sample spans 30,000 to 40,000 clones, roughly four fifths being singletons. Specimen: blood, collected before dendritic cell vaccination. These receptors were obtained from a human donor with glioblastoma. Both conserved end residues are part of each CDR3. A D gene is named only where the DNA matches it firmly. Where a row states a size, it is once, few, many or the class of an expanded clone; other rows omit it.

V gene: TRBV19
clone size: NA
D gene: NA
J gene: TRBJ2-7
CDR3 protein: CASSIASRSYEQYF
CDR3 DNA: TGTGCCAGTAGTATCGCTAGCAGGTCCTACGAGCAGTACTTC

V gene: TRBV5-1
clone size: NA
D gene: TRBD2
J gene: TRBJ2-1
CDR3 protein: CASSPRMSLAAPNEQFF
CDR3 DNA: TGCGCCAGCAGCCCCCGAATGTCCCTAGCGGCTCCCAATGAGCAGTTCTTC

V gene: TRBV12-5
clone size: NA
D gene: TRBD2
J gene: TRBJ2-7
CDR3 protein: CASGLVTSGTYEQYF
CDR3 DNA: TGTGCTAGTGGTTTGGTAACTAGCGGTACCTACGAGCAGTACTTC

V gene: TRBV7-9
clone size: NA
D gene: TRBD2
J gene: TRBJ2-5
CDR3 protein: CASSWGTSGGPAQATRYF
CDR3 DNA: TGTGCCAGCAGCTGGGGGACTAGCGGGGGCCCGGCCCAGGCGACCAGGTACTTC

V gene: TRBV6-5
clone size: NA
D gene: NA
J gene: TRBJ2-6
CDR3 protein: CASSYHSGAGANVLTF
CDR3 DNA: TGTGCCAGCAGTTACCATTCAGGGGCTGGGGCCAACGTCCTGACTTTC

V gene: TRBV29-1
clone size: once
D gene: NA
J gene: TRBJ1-2
CDR3 protein: CSVDYRDRGGYTF
CDR3 DNA: TGCAGCGTTGATTACCGGGATCGTGGTGGCTACACCTTC

V gene: TRBV30
clone size: NA
D gene: NA
J gene: TRBJ1-2
CDR3 protein: CAWSGANYGYTF
CDR3 DNA: TGTGCCTGGAGTGGGGCCAACTATGGCTACACCTTC

V gene: TRBV6-1
clone size: few
D gene: TRBD2
J gene: TRBJ2-1
CDR3 protein: CASSDAGLAGNEQFF
CDR3 DNA: TGTGCCAGCAGTGACGCGGGACTAGCGGGCAATGAGCAGTTCTTC

V gene: TRBV18
clone size: once
D gene: NA
J gene: TRBJ2-5
CDR3 protein: CASSPNTGGETQYF
CDR3 DNA: TGTGCCAGCTCACCAAACACCGGAGGAGAGACCCAGTACTTC

V gene: TRBV2
clone size: NA
D gene: NA
J gene: TRBJ1-6
CDR3 protein: CANRAGGSSYNSPLHF
CDR3 DNA: TGTGCGAACAGGGCCGGCGGGAGCTCCTATAATTCACCCCTCCACTTT

V gene: TRBV18
clone size: NA
D gene: NA
J gene: TRBJ1-6
CDR3 protein: CASSPSTAHNSPLHF
CDR3 DNA: TGTGCCAGCTCACCATCGACAGCTCATAATTCACCCCTCCACTTT

V gene: TRBV14
clone size: once
D gene: TRBD1
J gene: TRBJ1-1
CDR3 protein: CASSPFGQGAQRGEAFF
CDR3 DNA: TGTGCCAGCAGCCCGTTCGGACAGGGGGCTCAACGGGGTGAAGCTTTCTTT

V gene: TRBV7-9
clone size: few
D gene: TRBD1
J gene: TRBJ1-2
CDR3 protein: CASSRDRDQPRYGYTF
CDR3 DNA: TGTGCCAGCAGCCGGGACAGGGATCAGCCTAGGTATGGCTACACCTTC

V gene: TRBV4-1
clone size: NA
D gene: TRBD1
J gene: TRBJ2-7
CDR3 protein: CASRGTGRYEQYF
CDR3 DNA: TGCGCCAGCAGGGGGACAGGGAGGTACGAGCAGTACTTC

V gene: TRBV28
clone size: once
D gene: NA
J gene: TRBJ1-5
CDR3 protein: CASSRRLGNQPQHF
CDR3 DNA: TGTGCCAGCAGCCGAAGACTCGGGAATCAGCCCCAGCATTTT

V gene: TRBV28
clone size: NA
D gene: NA
J gene: TRBJ2-7
CDR3 protein: CASTESPVSYEQYF
CDR3 DNA: TGTGCCAGCACCGAGAGCCCGGTTTCCTACGAGCAGTACTTC

V gene: TRBV7-9
clone size: few
D gene: NA
J gene: TRBJ2-1
CDR3 protein: CASSLGSSYNEQFF
CDR3 DNA: TGTGCCAGCAGCTTAGGGAGCTCCTACAATGAGCAGTTCTTC

V gene: TRBV25-1
clone size: NA
D gene: TRBD2
J gene: TRBJ2-2
CDR3 protein: CASSETSGGASNTGELFF
CDR3 DNA: TGTGCCAGCAGTGAGACTAGCGGGGGGGCCTCGAACACCGGGGAGCTGTTTTTT

V gene: TRBV30
clone size: NA
D gene: TRBD1
J gene: TRBJ1-5
CDR3 protein: CAWSVPGQGGSNQPQHF
CDR3 DNA: TGTGCCTGGAGTGTACCCGGACAGGGCGGTAGCAATCAGCCCCAGCATTTT

V gene: TRBV18
clone size: few
D gene: TRBD1
J gene: TRBJ1-1
CDR3 protein: CASSSIPGQKNTEAFF
CDR3 DNA: TGTGCCAGCTCTTCCATCCCGGGACAGAAGAACACTGAAGCTTTCTTT

V gene: TRBV21-1
clone size: NA
D gene: NA
J gene: TRBJ2-3
CDR3 protein: CARGGSHSSTDTQYF
CDR3 DNA: TGTGCGAGGGGGGGGAGTCACTCTAGCACAGATACGCAGTATTTT

V gene: TRBV19
clone size: NA
D gene: NA
J gene: TRBJ1-1
CDR3 protein: CASSISLNTEAFF
CDR3 DNA: TGTGCCAGTAGTATAAGCCTGAACACTGAAGCTTTCTTT

V gene: TRBV5-1
clone size: NA
D gene: NA
J gene: TRBJ2-7
CDR3 protein: CASSLASGDIYEQYF
CDR3 DNA: TGCGCCAGCAGCTTGGCCTCGGGTGATATCTACGAGCAGTACTTC

V gene: TRBV10-2
clone size: once
D gene: NA
J gene: TRBJ2-1
CDR3 protein: CASSDPGNEQFF
CDR3 DNA: TGCGCCAGCAGCGACCCAGGCAATGAGCAGTTCTTC

V gene: TRBV27
clone size: NA
D gene: TRBD1
J gene: TRBJ2-3
CDR3 protein: CASSSGTGSGIDTQYF
CDR3 DNA: TGTGCCAGCAGTTCAGGGACAGGATCGGGCATAGATACGCAGTATTTT

V gene: TRBV2
clone size: NA
D gene: TRBD1
J gene: TRBJ1-1
CDR3 protein: CASSESRTGSNTEAFF
CDR3 DNA: TGTGCCAGCAGTGAATCCCGGACAGGGAGCAACACTGAAGCTTTCTTT

V gene: TRBV2
clone size: NA
D gene: NA
J gene: TRBJ2-6
CDR3 protein: CASNRDKGISGANVLTF
CDR3 DNA: TGTGCCAGCAACCGGGACAAGGGGATCTCTGGGGCCAACGTCCTGACTTTC

V gene: TRBV19
clone size: NA
D gene: NA
J gene: TRBJ2-7
CDR3 protein: CASSIDQTWGAYEQYF
CDR3 DNA: TGTGCCAGTAGTATAGATCAGACCTGGGGAGCCTACGAGCAGTACTTC

V gene: TRBV11-2
clone size: NA
D gene: TRBD2
J gene: TRBJ2-7
CDR3 protein: CASSERASGAYEQYF
CDR3 DNA: TGTGCCAGCAGCGAGAGGGCTAGCGGGGCTTACGAGCAGTACTTC

V gene: TRBV9
clone size: NA
D gene: TRBD1
J gene: TRBJ2-1
CDR3 protein: CASSGRQGHNEQFF
CDR3 DNA: TGTGCCAGCAGCGGAAGACAGGGCCACAATGAGCAGTTCTTC

V gene: TRBV30
clone size: NA
D gene: NA
J gene: TRBJ1-1
CDR3 protein: CAWKGRGGHTEAFF
CDR3 DNA: TGTGCCTGGAAAGGGAGGGGCGGTCACACTGAAGCTTTCTTT

V gene: TRBV9
clone size: NA
D gene: TRBD2
J gene: TRBJ2-7
CDR3 protein: CASSVGLADSYEQYF
CDR3 DNA: TGTGCCAGCAGCGTGGGACTAGCGGACTCCTACGAGCAGTACTTC

V gene: TRBV4-2
clone size: NA
D gene: TRBD1
J gene: TRBJ1-2
CDR3 protein: CASSQDNTGGFGYTF
CDR3 DNA: TGTGCCAGCAGCCAGGACAACACAGGGGGCTTTGGCTACACCTTC

V gene: TRBV23-1
clone size: NA
D gene: TRBD1
J gene: TRBJ2-7
CDR3 protein: CASSQSTRDRGYEQYF
CDR3 DNA: TGCGCCAGCAGTCAATCGACCCGGGACAGGGGCTACGAGCAGTACTTC

V gene: TRBV14
clone size: NA
D gene: NA
J gene: TRBJ1-6
CDR3 protein: CASSQQPGWLNSPLHF
CDR3 DNA: TGTGCCAGCAGCCAACAGCCAGGGTGGCTGAATTCACCCCTCCACTTT

V gene: TRBV18
clone size: NA
D gene: NA
J gene: TRBJ2-7
CDR3 protein: CASSPRILASYEQYF
CDR3 DNA: TGTGCCAGCTCACCAAGGATCCTAGCCTCCTACGAGCAGTACTTC

V gene: TRBV11-3
clone size: NA
D gene: NA
J gene: TRBJ2-4
CDR3 protein: CASSPQGVKNIQYF
CDR3 DNA: TGTGCCAGCAGCCCACAGGGCGTGAAAAACATTCAGTACTTC

V gene: TRBV4-2
clone size: few
D gene: TRBD2
J gene: TRBJ2-7
CDR3 protein: CASSQDLSSSGDFLYEQYF
CDR3 DNA: TGTGCCAGCAGCCAAGATCTTTCGTCTAGCGGGGATTTCTTATACGAGCAGTACTTC

V gene: TRBV7-2
clone size: NA
D gene: NA
J gene: TRBJ2-4
CDR3 protein: CASSSSWAGSFIQYF
CDR3 DNA: TGTGCCAGCAGCTCCAGTTGGGCAGGGTCTTTCATTCAGTACTTC

V gene: TRBV4-2
clone size: NA
D gene: NA
J gene: TRBJ1-5
CDR3 protein: CASSQVLQDNQPQHF
CDR3 DNA: TGTGCCAGCAGCCAAGTCCTACAGGACAATCAGCCCCAGCATTTT

V gene: TRBV27
clone size: NA
D gene: NA
J gene: TRBJ2-2
CDR3 protein: CASRAGLNTGELFF
CDR3 DNA: TGTGCCAGCAGGGCAGGACTAAACACCGGGGAGCTGTTTTTT

V gene: TRBV2
clone size: NA
D gene: NA
J gene: TRBJ2-5
CDR3 protein: CASSVYMRRETQYF
CDR3 DNA: TGTGCCAGCAGTGTTTACATGAGGAGAGAGACCCAGTACTTC

V gene: TRBV4-2
clone size: few
D gene: NA
J gene: TRBJ2-7
CDR3 protein: CASSRQPTQGLTYEQYF
CDR3 DNA: TGTGCCAGCAGCCGACAGCCCACACAGGGCTTGACCTACGAGCAGTACTTC

V gene: TRBV19
clone size: NA
D gene: TRBD1
J gene: TRBJ1-2
CDR3 protein: CASSIPGTGNYGYTF
CDR3 DNA: TGTGCCAGTAGTATTCCCGGGACAGGGAACTATGGCTACACCTTC

V gene: TRBV6-5
clone size: NA
D gene: NA
J gene: TRBJ2-7
CDR3 protein: CASSTPPRQYF
CDR3 DNA: TGTGCCAGCAGTACCCCCCCGAGGCAGTACTTC

V gene: TRBV6-1
clone size: once
D gene: TRBD1
J gene: TRBJ2-7
CDR3 protein: CASSADDPGQGDEQYF
CDR3 DNA: TGTGCCAGCAGTGCCGACGACCCGGGACAGGGGGACGAGCAGTACTTC

V gene: TRBV6-6
clone size: NA
D gene: NA
J gene: TRBJ2-3
CDR3 protein: CASRKDTTSTDTQYF
CDR3 DNA: TGTGCCAGCAGGAAGGACACGACTAGCACAGATACGCAGTATTTT

V gene: TRBV5-4
clone size: medium-sized
D gene: NA
J gene: TRBJ2-2
CDR3 protein: CASSLETDTGELFF
CDR3 DNA: TGTGCCAGCAGCTTGGAAACGGACACCGGGGAGCTGTTTTTT

V gene: TRBV7-2
clone size: NA
D gene: NA
J gene: TRBJ2-7
CDR3 protein: CASSLDPLGGPYEQYF
CDR3 DNA: TGTGCCAGCAGCTTAGATCCGCTCGGGGGGCCCTACGAGCAGTACTTC

V gene: TRBV10-2
clone size: NA
D gene: NA
J gene: TRBJ1-3
CDR3 protein: CASSRTPPDSGNTIYF
CDR3 DNA: TGCGCCAGCAGTCGGACACCTCCCGACTCTGGAAACACCATATATTTT

V gene: TRBV11-1
clone size: NA
D gene: NA
J gene: TRBJ1-1
CDR3 protein: CASSFGGERDTEAFF
CDR3 DNA: TGTGCCAGCAGCTTTGGTGGGGAGCGGGACACTGAAGCTTTCTTT

V gene: TRBV6-7
clone size: few
D gene: NA
J gene: TRBJ2-7
CDR3 protein: CASSYSAGRRFEQYF
CDR3 DNA: TGTGCCAGCAGTTACTCAGCTGGGAGAAGATTCGAGCAGTACTTC